This TCR beta chain came from a study of T cells after yellow fever vaccination (dated by TCRdb to about 2019). Study-level background: Libraries from fractions with low cell numbers were prepared with the SMART-Seq v4 Ultra Low Input RNA kit. To follow T-cell clones before and after primary and booster YFV17D yellow fever vaccination, bulk TCR alpha and beta repertoires were sequenced over time. Blood samples were taken at several timepoints before and after primary and secondary immunization, and bulk PBMC replicates and cell subsets were isolated. Two healthy male donors made up the cohort, one aged 18 to 30 years and the other aged 30 to 40 years.

Taken from the germline V gene, the CDR1 and CDR2 loops are SGHRS and YFSETQ. Spanning cysteine to phenylalanine, the CDR3 consists of 15 amino acids. The kept DNA is CDR3 alone, 45 bases in frame from the first base. Trimming accounts for 0 bases at V and 6 bases at J, while the number of junction bases matched to no gene is 6. The paper as a whole reports these results and caveats: After the booster, most clones that had expanded after primary vaccination were detected again (almost 97% of CD4 and around 88% of CD8), suggesting broad maintenance of memory. A small fraction of clonotypes showed up in both the CD4 and CD8 compartments, probably as a result of convergent recombination. Compared with the primary T-cell response, the secondary T-cell response was faster but weaker, reaching its peak on day 5 rather than on day 15. The study included only a couple of donors, which limits how far the findings can be generalized. Because abundant contaminating clonotypes from the bulk population could be contained in FACS-sorted repertoires, computational filtering was required.

This clonotype was seen many times. Its cognate antigen has yet to be identified. Base qualities are not provided; no much larger clone lies one nucleotide away. Explained via the paper, the treatment or condition label denotes: live attenuated yellow fever vaccine strain. At every blood-draw timepoint, two biological replicates of bulk PBMCs were collected. PBMCs were isolated from peripheral blood using a standard Ficoll-Paque protocol. TriZol was used to extract RNA from bulk PBMCs, CD4 and CD8 fractions, and dextramer-positive and dextramer-negative fractions. TCR cDNA was synthesized by 5'RACE template switching, through which a universal primer site and unique molecular identifiers were introduced. Priming of cDNA synthesis was performed from both the TCR alpha and TCR beta constant segments. Two PCR steps were used to amplify libraries, with sample barcodes and sequencing adapters being added in the second step. Sequencing of libraries was performed on Illumina HiSeq 2500 (2x100 bp) or NovaSeq (2x150 bp). In the paper's pipeline: MIGEC handled demultiplexing of reads and collapsing into UMI consensus sequences, while MiXCR performed V(D)J alignment. Clonotypes responding to the vaccine were identified with edgeR on replicate PBMC samples, with the criteria of FDR below 0.01 and a log2 fold change above 5 up to day 15. Each bulk clonotype received a CD4 or CD8 identity based on whether the sequenced CD4 or CD8 repertoire contained that clonotype at higher abundance. The raw public reads went through TCRdb reprocessing: fastp at Q25, MiXCR clone calling, in-frame beta chains kept. Entries that share a CDR3 protein sequence are merged under the most common genes and DNA. The V and J calls, along with clone size, are taken from TCRdb and not from the paper's own processing. In this sample the table shows a few hundred thousand distinct CDR3 sequences, around 6.8% of which occur a single time. The ten largest clones represent about 18% of the sample.

In this chain, TRBV5-1 is recombined with TRBJ2-1; 7 of the junction bases match TRBD1. The specimen comprised PBMCs, sampled roughly seven weeks after the first yellow fever vaccination. This clonotype was sampled from a man in his late teens or twenties who received the YFV17D yellow fever vaccine. At the DNA level, the sequence is TGCGCCAGCAGCTTGGGGTCGGGACAGTTCAATGAGCAGTTCTTC. Its amino acids are CASSLGSGQFNEQFF.